This T cell receptor beta chain was retrieved from a study of blood T cell repertoires in COVID-19. The wider study: Both acute and convalescent COVID-19 samples were obtained from the United States, Italy and Spain. T cells, B-cell-depleted T cells, or PBMCs supplied cDNA or gDNA.

Only one count was recorded for this clone. Profiling relied on immunoSEQ multiplex PCR, and the TCRdb table lists in-frame clones only, not all of them. The sample consists of approximately 240,000 clones, approximately 86% of them appearing once. CDR3 length: 15 amino acids. V lost 2 bases and J lost 5, with 15 bases in between. Germline V CDR1 and CDR2: PRHDT, FYEKMQ (reference sequence). This clonotype was obtained from an elderly woman with active or convalescent COVID-19. The chain links TRBV13 to TRBJ1-2; TRBD1 might be the D (6 bases). Sequencing was performed on peripheral blood. CDR3 amino acids: CASSLSGTPAYGYTF. CDR3 nucleotide sequence: TGTGCCAGCAGCTTATCCGGGACACCGGCATATGGCTACACCTTC.